This entry describes one T cell receptor (beta chain). Antigen unknown. This record belongs to a study of post-analysis software for immune sequencing data. General study results and limits: Analysis by F measure revealed that same-batch samples clustered strongly together. Those with multiple sclerosis, the patient group, showed significantly lower normalized Chao1 diversity than controls. Several TRBV segments were more frequent in patients than controls; TRBV5-6, TRBV5-1 and TRBV20-1 belonged to this group.

CDR1 and CDR2 from the germline V gene are MNHNY and SVGAGI (reference sequence). This CDR3 is built from 13 residues. The germline V and J ends were trimmed by 10 bases and 7 bases, with 19 bases remaining between them. Carried by the TCR beta cDNA libraries were unique molecular identifiers. Using its own MiXCR run on the PCR reads, TCRdb lists one record per CDR3 protein. Of hundreds of thousands of distinct CDR3 sequences listed, about 32% are singletons. This receptor was obtained from a girl aged 10-17 years with multiple sclerosis. Sequencing input: blood. This chain links TRBV6-6 with TRBJ2-5, with D possibly TRBD2 on 6 matching bases. In DNA form, the CDR3 reads TGTGCCACCCGGGACGGGAGCATAGGGACCCAGTACTTC. Translation: CATRDGSIGTQYF.